Following are 21 T cell receptor beta chains from one sample sequenced in a study of blood T cell repertoires in COVID-19. Profiled with immunoSEQ multiplex PCR; TCRdb holds only in-frame clones, not every one. Seen here are 250,000 to 350,000 clones, approximately 90% observed once, and the top ten hold around 2%. Material for sequencing was PBMCs or T cells enriched from blood (not recorded which). All receptors derive from an older woman in a cohort exposed to, infected with or recovered from COVID-19 (not recorded which).

The V and J genes are TRBV24-1 and TRBJ2-1; perhaps TRBD1 as D (5 bases). V gave up 3 bases and J gave up 4 bases, with 12 bases separating them. This CDR3 spans 15 amino acids. The germline V gene encodes CDR1 KGHDR and CDR2 SFDVKD. The DNA of the CDR3 is TGTGCCACCAGTGATCCAGGGAAGCCTTACAATGAGCAGTTCTTC. It encodes CATSDPGKPYNEQFF.

The chain recombines TRBV30 with TRBJ1-5, with D maybe TRBD1 (6 bases). The CDR3 covers 14 residues. Per the germline V gene, CDR1 is GTSNPN and CDR2 is SVGIG (reference sequence). V lost 0 bases and J lost 1, with 7 bases in between. CDR3 DNA sequence: TGTGCCTGGAGTGTGGGGGCGAGCAATCAGCCCCAGCATTTT. Its translation: CAWSVGASNQPQHF.

V is TRBV5-1 and J is TRBJ1-2, with 7 bases that match TRBD1. The germline V gene has CDR1 SGHRS and CDR2 YFSETQ. Germline trimming cut 3 bases from V and 8 bases from J; bases unmatched to any gene: 4. The CDR3 length is 12 residues. In nucleotides, the CDR3 is TGCGCCAGCAGCTCGACAGGGACCGGCTACACCTTC. It is translated as CASSSTGTGYTF.

The sample holds one count of this clone. The rearrangement joins TRBV6-2 or TRBV6-3 to TRBJ2-7, with TRBD2 as a possible D gene (5 bases). Germline-derived CDR1 and CDR2 are MNHEY and SVGEGT. This CDR3 spans 14 amino acids. V was shortened by 0 bases and J by 6 bases, with 12 bases between the two germline ends. DNA for the CDR3: TGTGCCAGCAGTTACTCTAGCGTTTCTCCCGAGCAGTACTTC. This sequence encodes CASSYSSVSPEQYF.

CDR3 loop: CASSPLSGANVLTF. The CDR3 DNA sequence: TGTGCCAGCAGCCCCCTCTCTGGGGCCAACGTCCTGACTTTC. The chain combines TRBV11-2 with TRBJ2-6; no definite D call. This CDR3 is built from 14 residues. Germline-derived CDR1 and CDR2 are SGHAT and FQNNGV. The V gene lost 5 bases and the J gene lost 0 bases, with 5 bases spanning the gap. The whole variable domain, remainder taken from reference TRBV11-2 and TRBJ2-6, is EAGVAQSPRYKIIEKRQSVAFWCNPISGHATLYWYQQILGQGPKLLIQFQNNGVVDDSQLPKDRFSAERLKGVDSTLKIQPAKLEDSAVYLCASSPLSGANVLTFGAGSRLTVL.

The chain recombines TRBV7-9 with TRBJ2-5; the match to TRBD1 covers 8 bases. Germline V gene data show CDR1 as SEHNR and CDR2 as FQNEAQ (reference sequence). V lost 0 bases to trimming and J lost 2 bases; unmatched junction nucleotides: 5. CDR3 size: 16 residues. The CDR3 protein is CASSLARDRQQETQYF. Written as DNA, the CDR3 is TGTGCCAGCAGCTTAGCACGGGACAGGCAGCAAGAGACCCAGTACTTC.

The chain recombines TRBV19 with TRBJ2-1; 10 bases map to TRBD1. After removal of 1 base from V and 8 bases from J, the junction contained 8 bases not matched to a gene. From germline, CDR1 is LNHDA and CDR2 SQIVND (reference sequence). The length of the CDR3 is 16 residues. CDR3 DNA sequence: TGTGCCAGTAGTATAGGAGACAGGGGGCCCCTCGATGAGCAGTTCTTC. Translated, it gives CASSIGDRGPLDEQFF.

This chain joins TRBV7-3 and TRBJ2-5, with 11 bases lining up with TRBD1. The length of the CDR3 is 15 residues. The junction had 4 bases not matched to a gene; V was cut back by 4 bases and J by 3 bases. Germline V lookup: CDR1 SGHTA, CDR2 FQGTGA. The CDR3 DNA reads TGTGCCAGCAGCTCTGGGACAGGGGGGAAAGAGACCCAGTACTTC. Translated: CASSSGTGGKETQYF.

V usage is TRBV2 and J usage is TRBJ1-2; D is perhaps TRBD1 (5 bases). Germline-derived CDR1 and CDR2 are SNHLY and FYNNEI. The CDR3 totals 14 residues. Trimming removed 1 base from V and 5 bases from J, with 11 bases in between. The CDR3 sequence: CASSEEGYGYGYTF. The CDR3 nucleotides are TGTGCCAGCAGTGAAGAGGGGTATGGTTATGGCTACACCTTC.

The genes are TRBV9 and TRBJ1-3; D remains ambiguous. The germline V gene has CDR1 SGDLS and CDR2 YYNGEE. The length of the CDR3 is 15 residues. The germline V and J ends were trimmed by 0 bases and 2 bases, with 9 bases remaining between them. The CDR3 coding sequence is TGTGCCAGCAGCGTAGGGTCCGGAGCTGGAAACACCATATATTTT. Protein product: CASSVGSGAGNTIYF.

The J gene is TRBJ2-1, the V gene TRBV27; D is uncertain. With 4 bases removed from V and 11 bases from J, the gap between germline ends came to 9 bases. The germline V gene encodes CDR1 MNHEY and CDR2 SMNVEV (reference sequence). This CDR3 is built from 11 residues. This CDR3 is CASSWNTKQFF. Here the CDR3 DNA reads TGTGCCAGCAGTTGGAACACTAAGCAGTTCTTC.

The chain carries TRBV10-3 and TRBJ2-1; 11 bases agree with TRBD2. V lost 6 bases to trimming and J lost 10 bases; unmatched junction nucleotides: 11. The CDR3 sequence is 15 residues long. CDR1 is ENHRY, CDR2 SYGVKD, per germline. The CDR3 spells CAISRGLAASGEQFF. CDR3 bases: TGTGCCATCAGCCGGGGACTAGCGGCATCCGGAGAGCAGTTCTTC.

The rearrangement links TRBV3-1 (or the pseudogene TRBV3-2) to TRBJ1-2; 11 nucleotides align to TRBD1. This CDR3 is 16 amino acids long. V was pared by 4 bases and J by 8 bases, with 12 bases of the junction left unmatched. Per germline, CDR1 LGHDT and CDR2 YNNKEL (reference sequence). CDR3 region: CASSLADRGLLGGYTF. Here the CDR3 DNA reads TGTGCCAGCAGCCTTGCGGACAGGGGGCTTTTGGGCGGCTACACCTTC.

This clone occurred many times. This chain connects TRBV4-1 to TRBJ2-3; TRBD2 is a possible D gene (6 bases). The germline gives CDR1 MGHRA, CDR2 YSYEKL. This CDR3 has 17 residues. V was trimmed by 1 base and J by 6 bases, leaving 20 bases between them. In DNA, the CDR3 is TGCGCCAGCAGCCAAGTCATGGTTCGGGGGTTCGGTGATACGCAGTATTTT. Its protein is CASSQVMVRGFGDTQYF.

The chain's CDR3 is CASSLLTGEGQPQHF. The CDR3 DNA follows: TGTGCCAGCAGTTTATTAACAGGGGAAGGTCAGCCCCAGCATTTT. The chain carries TRBV28 and TRBJ1-5; 7 bases are shared with TRBD1. The trim removed 1 base at V and 6 bases at J, leaving 6 bases unmatched. The germline V gene has CDR1 MDHEN and CDR2 SYDVKM. The CDR3 has 15 amino acids.

The chain combines TRBV3-1 (or the pseudogene TRBV3-2) with TRBJ2-5; 11 nucleotides align to TRBD2. V lost 3 bases to trimming and J lost 4 bases; unmatched junction nucleotides: 4. From germline, CDR1 is LGHDT and CDR2 YNNKEL (reference sequence). This CDR3 region has 15 residues. CDR3 nucleotides: TGTGCCAGCAGCCACCTAGCGGGAGGCGGAGAGACCCAGTACTTC. It specifies CASSHLAGGGETQYF.

This chain joins TRBV28 and TRBJ2-7; TRBD2 matches 10 bases. The CDR3 contains 15 residues. The germline CDR1 and CDR2 sequences are MDHEN and SYDVKM. V shed 5 bases, J shed 3 bases, and the junction held 7 bases outside the gene matches. The DNA for the CDR3 is TGTGCCAGCAGTGAGGCTAGCGGGAGTGTCTACGAGCAGTACTTC. It yields the protein CASSEASGSVYEQYF.

V gene TRBV20-1 combines with J gene TRBJ2-1; no clear D. Looked up from germline, CDR1 is DFQATT and CDR2 is SNEGSKA (reference sequence). V was cut by 4 bases and J by 8 bases, with 9 bases left in between. The CDR3 length is 11 residues. CDR3: CSANFIDEQFF. In nucleotides, the CDR3 is TGCAGTGCTAATTTTATCGATGAGCAGTTCTTC.

This chain joins TRBV5-5 and TRBJ2-7; perhaps TRBD2 as D (5 bases). The germline CDR1 and CDR2 sequences are SGHKS and YYEKEE (reference sequence). The CDR3 covers 15 residues. The V end lost 4 bases, the J end lost 5 bases, and 19 bases lay between the germline ends. The DNA of the CDR3 is TGTGCCAGCAGCCAATCAAGGAGGAATCTCAACGAGCAGTACTTC. Translation gives CASSQSRRNLNEQYF.

The table lists this clone with a count of one. The chain couples TRBV7-8 to TRBJ2-7, with D possibly matching TRBD1 (6 bases). This CDR3 is 15 amino acids long. In germline, CDR1 is SGHVS, CDR2 FQNEAQ. V was shortened by 8 bases and J by 3 bases, with 20 bases between the two germline ends. In DNA form, the CDR3 reads TGTGCCAGCTCACCGGGAAGGACAGCGCTCTACGAGCAGTACTTC. It encodes CASSPGRTALYEQYF. Supplemented by reference TRBV7-8 and TRBJ2-7, the full variable domain reads GAGVSQSPRYKVAKRGQDVALRCDPISGHVSLFWYQQALGQGPEFLTYFQNEAQLDKSGLPSDRFFAERPEGSVSTLKIQRTQQEDSAVYLCASSPGRTALYEQYFGPGTRLTVT.

This clone showed up just once. V and J are TRBV6-5 and TRBJ2-3; TRBD1 agrees at 7 bases. This CDR3 is 14 amino acids long. Trimming cost V 7 bases and J 0 bases; bases outside gene matches: 4. CDR1 is MNHEY and CDR2 is SVGAGI in the germline V gene. In DNA, the CDR3 is TGTGCCAGCAAACCAGGGGGTAGCACAGATACGCAGTATTTT. Its translation is CASKPGGSTDTQYF.